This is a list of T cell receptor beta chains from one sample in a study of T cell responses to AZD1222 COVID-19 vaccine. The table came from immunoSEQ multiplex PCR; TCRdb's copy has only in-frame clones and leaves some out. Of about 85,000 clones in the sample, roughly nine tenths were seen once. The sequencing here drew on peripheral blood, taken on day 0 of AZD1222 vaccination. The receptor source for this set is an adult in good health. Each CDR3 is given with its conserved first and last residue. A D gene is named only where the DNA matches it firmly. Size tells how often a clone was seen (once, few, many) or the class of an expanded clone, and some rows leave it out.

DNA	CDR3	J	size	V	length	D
TGTGCCAGCACCCTGGGGGGGCGGAACACTGAAGCTTTCTTT	CASTLGGRNTEAFF	TRBJ1-1	-	TRBV6-5	14	-
TGTGCCAGCTCGTATTGGGGGGAGACTGAAGCTTTCTTT	CASSYWGETEAFF	TRBJ1-1	-	TRBV5-5	13	-
TGTGCCAGCAAGGACACTGAAGCTTTCTTT	CASKDTEAFF	TRBJ1-1	-	TRBV28	10	-
TGTGCCAGCAGTTCCCCGGGACTAGCAGGCTCCTACAATGAGCAGTTCTTC	CASSSPGLAGSYNEQFF	TRBJ2-1	-	TRBV27	17	TRBD2
TGTGCCAGCAGTTCGCCAGCTAGCGGGACCTACGAGCAGTACTTC	CASSSPASGTYEQYF	TRBJ2-7	-	TRBV28	15	TRBD2
TGTGCCAGCACCGAAGGGCCCTCCGGGGAGACCCAGTACTTC	CASTEGPSGETQYF	TRBJ2-5	-	TRBV2	14	-
TGTGCCAGCATCCCCGGGATCAGGGGTTCACCCCTCCACTTT	CASIPGIRGSPLHF	TRBJ1-6	-	TRBV2	14	-
TGTGCCAGCAGCTTGAGACAGGGGAACACTGAAGCTTTCTTT	CASSLRQGNTEAFF	TRBJ1-1	-	TRBV7-8	14	TRBD1
TGTGCCAGCAGCATCTGGGCCGGGACCGTTGGAAACACCATATATTTT	CASSIWAGTVGNTIYF	TRBJ1-3	-	TRBV21-1	16	-
TGTGCCAGCAACGACAGAACTAATGAAAAACTGTTTTTT	CASNDRTNEKLFF	TRBJ1-4	-	TRBV28	13	-
TGTGCCAGCAGCCAAAGGGACAGGGACTCCTACGAGCAGTACTTC	CASSQRDRDSYEQYF	TRBJ2-7	-	TRBV3-1/TRBV3-2	15	TRBD1
TGTGCCAGCTCCCCCACTCACAAAAACATTCAGTACTTC	CASSPTHKNIQYF	TRBJ2-4	-	TRBV18	13	-
TGTGCCAGCACCTCAAACTCCTACGAGCAGTACTTC	CASTSNSYEQYF	TRBJ2-7	-	TRBV6-5	12	-
TGTGCCAGCAGCGACGTACAGGGGGGTCCGATACCCCTCCACTTT	CASSDVQGGPIPLHF	TRBJ1-6	-	TRBV7-2	15	TRBD1
TGTGCCAGCAGCGAGGGCGGCGGCCTTAATTCACCCCTCCACTTT	CASSEGGGLNSPLHF	TRBJ1-6	-	TRBV9	15	-
TGTGCCAGCAGCGACGCCCTTTATACAGGGGGCCGTACTGAAGCTTTCTTT	CASSDALYTGGRTEAFF	TRBJ1-1	few	TRBV9	17	TRBD1
TGCGCCAGCAGCTTCAACCCAAAGGGCTACGAGCAGTACTTC	CASSFNPKGYEQYF	TRBJ2-7	-	TRBV5-1	14	-
TGCGCCAGCAGCTGGACAGGGGAATGGGATGGCTACACCTTC	CASSWTGEWDGYTF	TRBJ1-2	few	TRBV5-1	14	TRBD1
TGCGCCAGCAGCCAAGAAGACACGGGACAGGGGAACTACGAGCAGTACTTC	CASSQEDTGQGNYEQYF	TRBJ2-7	once	TRBV4-3	17	TRBD1
TGTGCCAGCAGCCGGCCGGGACAGGGGATAGGGGATGAAAAACTGTTTTTT	CASSRPGQGIGDEKLFF	TRBJ1-4	-	TRBV5-6	17	TRBD1
TGTGCCAGCAGTTTATGGGTAGCCGAGGGGTGGACTGAAGCTTTCTTT	CASSLWVAEGWTEAFF	TRBJ1-1	-	TRBV28	16	-
TGTGCCATCAGTGGCAGGGGGCAGACAGATACGCAGTATTTT	CAISGRGQTDTQYF	TRBJ2-3	-	TRBV10-3	14	TRBD1
TGTGCTAGCAGCTTGGGGACTTTGGGTTCCTACGAGCAGTACTTC	CASSLGTLGSYEQYF	TRBJ2-7	few	TRBV7-7	15	-
TGCAGTGCGACAGCTAACTATGGCTACACCTTC	CSATANYGYTF	TRBJ1-2	-	TRBV20-1	11	-
TGTGCCAGCAGCGTAGGGCCGGGTGGGCGTGAAGCTTTCTTT	CASSVGPGGREAFF	TRBJ1-1	-	TRBV9	14	-
TGTGCCAGCAGCTTATTAGCGGATGAGCAGTTCTTC	CASSLLADEQFF	TRBJ2-1	-	TRBV7-9	12	-
TGTGCCAGCATGAACGTAATCTCCTACGAGCAGTACTTC	CASMNVISYEQYF	TRBJ2-7	-	TRBV28	13	-
TGTGCCAGCAGCCTCGAAAGGGGGAGAACTGGAAACACCATATATTTT	CASSLERGRTGNTIYF	TRBJ1-3	-	TRBV7-8	16	-
TGTGCCTCGGGACAGGGATACAATGAGCAGTTCTTC	CASGQGYNEQFF	TRBJ2-1	-	TRBV12-3/TRBV12-4	12	TRBD1
TGTGCCAGCAGCTTGCCCGGCACAGATACGCAGTATTTT	CASSLPGTDTQYF	TRBJ2-3	-	TRBV28	13	-
TGTGCCAGCAGTAGACTAGCGGGGGGCCACAATGAGCAGTTCTTC	CASSRLAGGHNEQFF	TRBJ2-1	-	TRBV27	15	TRBD2
TGTGCCAGCAGCCCCGGATTCACAGATACGCAGTATTTT	CASSPGFTDTQYF	TRBJ2-3	-	TRBV7-2	13	-
TGTGCCAGCAGCCAAGCCCAGGGGGCGGACACAGATACGCAGTATTTT	CASSQAQGADTDTQYF	TRBJ2-3	-	TRBV14	16	TRBD1
TGTGCCAGCAGGGCGAGGGGTACGCAGTATTTT	CASRARGTQYF	TRBJ2-3	-	TRBV25-1	11	-
TGCGCCAGCAGCGTGACAGATCACAATGAGCAGTTCTTC	CASSVTDHNEQFF	TRBJ2-1	-	TRBV5-1	13	-
TGTGCCAGCAGTCTAGGGACACCTAACTATGGCTACACCTTC	CASSLGTPNYGYTF	TRBJ1-2	-	TRBV6-5	14	-
TGTGCCAGCAGCTTGGCCGGGACAGGGGTGAATGAGCAGTTCTTC	CASSLAGTGVNEQFF	TRBJ2-1	-	TRBV5-4	15	TRBD1
TGTGCCAGCAGCCAGAGACTCTACGAGCAGTACTTC	CASSQRLYEQYF	TRBJ2-7	-	TRBV3-1/TRBV3-2	12	-
TGTGCCAGCAGCCAAGATGGTACCGGACCCTATGGCTACACCTTC	CASSQDGTGPYGYTF	TRBJ1-2	-	TRBV3-1/TRBV3-2	15	-
TGCGCCAGCAGCTTGACGCGGGGGGGCTCCTACAATGAGCAGTTCTTC	CASSLTRGGSYNEQFF	TRBJ2-1	-	TRBV5-1	16	TRBD2
TGTGCCAGCTCACCGGGGGCAGCTAAGGGCTACACCTTC	CASSPGAAKGYTF	TRBJ1-2	few	TRBV18	13	-
TGTGCCACCAGTGGGTGGGGATTGCGGCGCTACAATGAGCAGTTCTTC	CATSGWGLRRYNEQFF	TRBJ2-1	-	TRBV24-1	16	-
TGCGCCAGCAGCCAAGAATGGAACCCTATACGGTACGAGCAGTACTTC	CASSQEWNPIRYEQYF	TRBJ2-7	few	TRBV4-3	16	-
TGTGCCAGCAGGCGACAGGGAGGGTCACCCCTCCACTTT	CASRRQGGSPLHF	TRBJ1-6	-	TRBV6-5	13	TRBD1
TGTGCCAGTAGTATGTCCAGGACAGGGGTGGTCGGGGAGCTGTTTTTT	CASSMSRTGVVGELFF	TRBJ2-2	-	TRBV19	16	TRBD1